This is a list of T cell receptor beta chains from one sample in a study of monozygotic twins with cystic fibrosis. Profiling relied on immunoSEQ multiplex PCR, and the TCRdb table lists in-frame clones only, not all of them. Among around 30,000 clones, roughly 80% were seen once, and the ten largest hold about 0.95%. The sequenced sample was blood. Receptor source: a girl aged 2-9 years with cystic fibrosis. The CDR3 runs from the conserved cysteine through the conserved F or W. The D gene is left open where the match is weak. Only some rows state a clone size, as once, few, many or a class for expanded clones.

NA	TRBJ1-3	NA	TRBV10-3	TGTGCCATCAACCCAGAAGGAAACACCATATATTTT	CAINPEGNTIYF
NA	TRBJ1-1	NA	TRBV30	TGTGCCTGGAGTAGGCCAGGGGAGAACACTGAAGCTTTCTTT	CAWSRPGENTEAFF
NA	TRBJ1-3	few	TRBV6-5	TGTGCCAGCAGGGACTATCCGTTCTCTGGAAACACCATATATTTT	CASRDYPFSGNTIYF
NA	TRBJ2-7	few	TRBV13	TGTGCCAGCAGATCCGGGCTAGCGCACGAGCAGTACTTC	CASRSGLAHEQYF
NA	TRBJ1-1	NA	TRBV5-1	TGCGCCAGCAGCCACAGGGCCGTGGGAGCTGAAGCTTTCTTT	CASSHRAVGAEAFF
TRBD2	TRBJ2-3	NA	TRBV4-1	TGCGCCAGCAGCCGGTTACTAGCGGGAGGGCCCACAGATACGCAGTATTTT	CASSRLLAGGPTDTQYF
NA	TRBJ1-1	NA	TRBV5-1	TGCGCCAGCAGCTTGGCCATACAGACTAACACTGAAGCTTTCTTT	CASSLAIQTNTEAFF
NA	TRBJ2-7	NA	TRBV9	TGTGCCAGCAGCGTAGATGGGGGACACGAGCAGTACTTC	CASSVDGGHEQYF
NA	TRBJ2-7	NA	TRBV6-5	TGTGCCAGCAACCCGGGACTGGGGGCCTCCGAGCAGTACTTC	CASNPGLGASEQYF
TRBD1	TRBJ1-2	few	TRBV30	TGTGCCTCCTCTCCCGACAGGGGCTATGGCTACACCTTC	CASSPDRGYGYTF
TRBD2	TRBJ2-1	NA	TRBV5-1	TGCGCCAGCAGCTTCCCTAGCGGGAGGGGCAATGAGCAGTTCTTC	CASSFPSGRGNEQFF
TRBD2	TRBJ2-3	NA	TRBV30	TGTGCCTGCCTCCTCAGTGCCCTAGCGGGAGGGAGGGATACGCAGTATTTT	CACLLSALAGGRDTQYF
NA	TRBJ1-4	NA	TRBV7-9	TGTGCCAGCAGCCCTGGACAGTATAATGAAAAACTGTTTTTT	CASSPGQYNEKLFF
NA	TRBJ2-2	NA	TRBV27	TGTGCCAGCAGTTTATCTGGTTCCGGGGAGCTGTTTTTT	CASSLSGSGELFF
NA	TRBJ2-2	NA	TRBV6-5	TGTGCCAGCAGTTACGGCAGGGGCACCGGGGAGCTGTTTTTT	CASSYGRGTGELFF
NA	TRBJ2-7	NA	TRBV4-1	TGCGCCAGCAGCCAAGTGGGACCGGGGAAGCAGTACTTC	CASSQVGPGKQYF
NA	TRBJ2-7	NA	TRBV5-8	TGTGCCAGCAGCTTTTCCTTGGGGGAGCAGTACTTC	CASSFSLGEQYF
NA	TRBJ2-3	NA	TRBV7-9	TGTGCCAGCAGACTCACAGATACGCAGTATTTT	CASRLTDTQYF
TRBD1	TRBJ2-7	once	TRBV6-1	TGTGCCAGCAGTGAAGGTGGGACAGCCTACGAGCAGTACTTC	CASSEGGTAYEQYF
NA	TRBJ2-7	NA	TRBV2	TGTGCCACCCACACTATTTTGGTAGGAAGCCCTATATACGAGCAGTACTTC	CATHTILVGSPIYEQYF
TRBD2	TRBJ2-1	NA	TRBV5-8	TGTGCCAGCAGCCTAGCGGGATTCACATACAATGAGCAGTTCTTC	CASSLAGFTYNEQFF
TRBD2	TRBJ2-1	NA	TRBV13	TGTGCCAGCAGCCTTAGCGGGAGGCCCTCTAATCAGTTCTTC	CASSLSGRPSNQFF
NA	TRBJ1-1	NA	TRBV27	TGTGCCAGCAACCCGGGACAAATGAACACTGAAGCTTTCTTT	CASNPGQMNTEAFF